A selection of T cell receptor beta chains follows, all from one sample in a study of response to subunit inactivated influenza vaccine. MiXCR, applied by TCRdb to the RT-PCR reads, yields one record per CDR3 protein. The data show over 800,000 distinct CDR3 sequences, approximately 21% seen once. Sequenced here: PBMCs from blood, sampled roughly 5 days after vaccination. The receptors here all came from a man aged 45 to 65 who received an inactivated influenza vaccine. CDR3s include the opening cysteine and the closing phenylalanine or tryptophan. The order of the fields is clone size, J gene, D gene, V gene, CDR3 protein, CDR3 DNA. A D gene is named only where the DNA matches it firmly. Expanded clones are given a class, and other clones once, few, many or no size at all.

many | TRBJ2-1 | TRBD2 | TRBV20-1 | CSVEGLAGGRLDNEQFF | TGCAGTGTCGAGGGACTAGCGGGAGGGAGGCTTGACAATGAGCAGTTCTTC
many | TRBJ2-3 | TRBD2 | TRBV7-8 | CASSQGTSRPSTDTQYF | TGTGCCAGCAGCCAAGGGACTAGCCGTCCTAGCACAGATACGCAGTATTTT
. | TRBJ2-1 | . | TRBV6-2/TRBV6-3 | CASTTRRNEQFF | TGTGCCAGCACCACCCGGCGGAATGAGCAGTTCTTC
few | TRBJ2-5 | . | TRBV20-1 | CSARDLKRGETQYF | TGCAGTGCTAGAGATCTGAAGAGGGGAGAGACCCAGTACTTC
. | TRBJ1-2 | TRBD1 | TRBV20-1 | CSARAHGDRGIRGGYTF | TGCAGTGCTAGAGCCCACGGGGACAGGGGGATTCGTGGTGGCTACACCTTC
. | TRBJ2-6 | . | TRBV11-1 | CASSLWDGSGANVLTF | TGTGCCAGCAGCTTATGGGACGGCTCTGGGGCCAACGTCCTGACTTTC
. | TRBJ2-7 | . | TRBV7-2 | CASSLKVSGTYEQYF | TGTGCCAGCAGCTTAAAAGTTAGCGGAACCTACGAGCAGTACTTC
few | TRBJ2-5 | . | TRBV15 | CATSRDQEETQYF | TGTGCCACCAGCAGAGATCAGGAAGAGACCCAGTACTTC
few | TRBJ2-1 | . | TRBV20-1 | CSARDLQSGRKQFF | TGCAGTGCTAGAGATCTCCAGAGCGGTCGTAAGCAGTTCTTC
many | TRBJ2-3 | . | TRBV7-9 | CASSTPFMATQDTQYF | TGTGCCAGCAGTACCCCTTTTATGGCAACTCAAGATACGCAGTATTTT
few | TRBJ2-1 | . | TRBV7-2 | CASSSGLVDEQFF | TGTGCCAGCAGCTCGGGACTCGTGGATGAGCAGTTCTTC
. | TRBJ1-1 | . | TRBV10-3 | CAIIPTTLNVDTEAFF | TGTGCCATCATTCCGACAACTTTAAATGTTGACACTGAAGCTTTCTTT
few | TRBJ1-5 | TRBD1 | TRBV19 | CATRGTGYQPQHF | TGTGCCACGAGGGGGACAGGGTATCAGCCCCAGCATTTT
. | TRBJ1-5 | . | TRBV20-1 | CSAGGSTGGNQPQHF | TGCAGTGCTGGGGGCTCGACGGGGGGTAATCAGCCCCAGCATTTT
. | TRBJ2-3 | TRBD2 | TRBV7-8 | CASTAGGPEDTQYF | TGTGCCAGCACCGCGGGAGGGCCAGAAGATACGCAGTATTTT
. | TRBJ2-3 | TRBD1 | TRBV6-5 | CASSYSRDRGYDTQYF | TGTGCCAGCAGTTACTCCCGGGACAGGGGGTACGATACGCAGTATTTT
. | TRBJ2-1 | TRBD2 | TRBV6-1 | CASTGTSSNEQFF | TGTGCCAGCACCGGGACTAGCTCCAATGAGCAGTTCTTC
. | TRBJ2-3 | TRBD2 | TRBV11-1 | CASSNPTSGGSRFGRAQYF | TGTGCCAGCAGCAACCCGACTAGCGGGGGGTCTCGCTTCGGGAGGGCGCAGTATTTT
few | TRBJ1-1 | . | TRBV12-3/TRBV12-4 | CASSSMDGLNTEAFF | TGTGCCAGCAGTTCGATGGACGGACTAAACACTGAAGCTTTCTTT
few | TRBJ2-7 | TRBD2 | TRBV25-1 | CASSEYGTSGNYEQYF | TGTGCCAGCAGTGAATACGGGACTAGCGGGAACTACGAGCAGTACTTC
. | TRBJ2-2 | . | TRBV2 | CASSVRGRSGELFF | TGTGCCAGCAGTGTCAGGGGACGGTCCGGGGAGCTGTTTTTT
. | TRBJ2-7 | TRBD2 | TRBV19 | CASSTVAGDSYEQYF | TGTGCCAGTAGTACCGTAGCGGGAGATTCCTACGAGCAGTACTTC
. | TRBJ2-7 | TRBD2 | TRBV6-5 | CASSSSGGGSGYEQYF | TGTGCCAGCAGTTCGAGTGGCGGGGGATCGGGCTACGAGCAGTACTTC
few | TRBJ2-1 | TRBD2 | TRBV20-1 | CSASQTSGGLNEQFF | TGCAGTGCTAGTCAGACTAGCGGTGGACTCAATGAGCAGTTCTTC
. | TRBJ1-2 | TRBD1 | TRBV5-1 | CASRSTGGGNYGYTF | TGCGCCAGCAGAAGTACAGGGGGTGGTAACTATGGCTACACCTTC
many | TRBJ2-3 | . | TRBV20-1 | CSADRGTDTQYF | TGCAGTGCCGATCGAGGGACAGATACGCAGTATTTT
few | TRBJ2-1 | . | TRBV6-2/TRBV6-3 | CASTLTGVSYNEQFF | TGTGCCAGCACTCTTACGGGGGTGTCCTACAATGAGCAGTTCTTC
. | TRBJ2-7 | TRBD1 | TRBV10-3 | CAISEWSSTGPYEQYF | TGTGCCATCAGTGAGTGGAGCTCGACAGGGCCCTACGAGCAGTACTTC
few | TRBJ2-7 | TRBD2 | TRBV20-1 | CSAFRLAETYEQYF | TGCAGTGCCTTCCGACTAGCGGAGACCTACGAGCAGTACTTC
. | TRBJ2-1 | . | TRBV12-3/TRBV12-4 | CASSYANEQFF | TGTGCCAGCAGTTATGCCAATGAGCAGTTCTTC
. | TRBJ2-3 | . | TRBV3-1 | CASSQDWADTQYF | TGTGCCAGCAGCCAAGATTGGGCAGATACGCAGTATTTT
few | TRBJ2-1 | TRBD2 | TRBV12-3/TRBV12-4 | CASSFLGTSDSYNEQFF | TGTGCCAGCAGTTTCCTAGGGACTAGCGACTCCTACAATGAGCAGTTCTTC
few | TRBJ2-1 | TRBD1 | TRBV20-1 | CSAGRWLRGLYNEQFF | TGCAGTGCTGGGCGCTGGCTCAGGGGGCTTTACAATGAGCAGTTCTTC
. | TRBJ1-1 | . | TRBV29-1 | CSHETHGDREAFF | TGCAGCCACGAAACTCACGGAGACCGAGAAGCTTTCTTT
. | TRBJ1-6 | . | TRBV4-3 | CASSQTAAGSPLHF | TGCGCCAGCAGCCAAACAGCTGCCGGGTCACCCCTCCACTTT
. | TRBJ1-2 | . | TRBV5-1 | CASSLDQGIDTF | TGCGCCAGCAGCTTGGATCAGGGTATCGACACCTTC
. | TRBJ2-7 | TRBD1 | TRBV7-2 | CASSFDRGLGEQYF | TGTGCCAGCAGCTTCGACAGGGGGCTTGGGGAGCAGTACTTC
few | TRBJ1-6 | . | TRBV7-9 | CASSGEVAHNSPLHF | TGTGCCAGCAGCGGAGAGGTAGCCCATAATTCACCCCTCCACTTT
many | TRBJ2-4 | TRBD2 | TRBV20-1 | CSARKSLLAVIADIQYF | TGCAGTGCTAGGAAAAGTTTACTAGCGGTAATTGCGGACATTCAGTACTTC
few | TRBJ1-1 | TRBD1 | TRBV7-2 | CASSTYGQGMTAFF | TGTGCCAGCAGCACCTACGGACAGGGTATGACCGCTTTCTTT
. | TRBJ2-5 | . | TRBV6-1 | CASSEGGIKTQYF | TGTGCCAGCAGTGAAGGGGGTATAAAGACCCAGTACTTC
. | TRBJ2-1 | . | TRBV20-1 | CSAGQGGDEQFF | TGCAGTGCTGGCCAGGGCGGCGATGAGCAGTTCTTC
. | TRBJ2-7 | TRBD1 | TRBV4-1 | CASSQGQGGGEQYF | TGCGCCAGCAGCCAAGGACAGGGTGGAGGCGAGCAGTACTTC
few | TRBJ2-3 | . | TRBV10-3 | CATADGVTQYF | TGTGCCACCGCAGATGGAGTTACGCAGTATTTT
few | TRBJ1-2 | . | TRBV5-1 | CASSFGQGGNYGYTF | TGCGCCAGCAGCTTTGGGCAGGGTGGTAACTATGGCTACACCTTC
. | TRBJ2-3 | . | TRBV18 | CASSPRGRTDTQYF | TGTGCCAGCTCACCCCGGGGCCGCACAGATACGCAGTATTTT
few | TRBJ2-1 | TRBD2 | TRBV12-3/TRBV12-4 | CASSYGTTNEQFF | TGTGCCAGCAGTTACGGGACTACCAATGAGCAGTTCTTC
. | TRBJ2-3 | TRBD1 | TRBV29-1 | CSVTAGGLDTQYF | TGCAGCGTTACAGCAGGGGGCTTGGATACGCAGTATTTT
. | TRBJ2-5 | TRBD2 | TRBV20-1 | CSARSPSGGWETQYF | TGCAGTGCTAGAAGTCCCAGCGGGGGATGGGAGACCCAGTACTTC
. | TRBJ2-3 | . | TRBV5-1 | CASSYSGRRTDTQYF | TGCGCCAGCAGCTATTCGGGCAGACGCACAGATACGCAGTATTTT
few | TRBJ2-5 | . | TRBV5-5 | CASMKETQYF | TGTGCCAGCATGAAGGAGACCCAGTACTTC
many | TRBJ2-5 | . | TRBV12-3/TRBV12-4 | CASSFKRVETQYF | TGTGCCAGCAGTTTTAAGAGGGTAGAGACCCAGTACTTC
. | TRBJ2-7 | . | TRBV7-9 | CASSLDFYSYEQYF | TGTGCCAGCAGCTTAGACTTCTACTCCTACGAGCAGTACTTC
. | TRBJ2-3 | TRBD1 | TRBV5-1 | CASSSTGTGIRTDTQYF | TGCGCCAGCAGCTCAACCGGGACAGGGATAAGGACAGATACGCAGTATTTT